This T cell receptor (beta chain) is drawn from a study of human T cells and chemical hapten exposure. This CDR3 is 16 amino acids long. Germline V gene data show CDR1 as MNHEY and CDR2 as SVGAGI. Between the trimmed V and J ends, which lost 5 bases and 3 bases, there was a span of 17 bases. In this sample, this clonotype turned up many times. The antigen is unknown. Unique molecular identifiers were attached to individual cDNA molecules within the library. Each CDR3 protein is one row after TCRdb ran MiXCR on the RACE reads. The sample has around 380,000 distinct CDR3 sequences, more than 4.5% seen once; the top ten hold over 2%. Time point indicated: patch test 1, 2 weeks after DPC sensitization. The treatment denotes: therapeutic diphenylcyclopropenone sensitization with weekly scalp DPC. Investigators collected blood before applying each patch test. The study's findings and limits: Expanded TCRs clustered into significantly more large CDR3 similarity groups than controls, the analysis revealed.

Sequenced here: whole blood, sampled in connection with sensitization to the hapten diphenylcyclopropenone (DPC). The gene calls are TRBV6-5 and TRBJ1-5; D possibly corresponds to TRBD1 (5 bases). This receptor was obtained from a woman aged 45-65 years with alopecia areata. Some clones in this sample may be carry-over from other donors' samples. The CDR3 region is CASSASPAGPNQPQHF. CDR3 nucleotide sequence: TGTGCCAGCAGTGCAAGCCCGGCAGGGCCCAATCAGCCCCAGCATTTT.